What follows are 23 T cell receptor beta chains derived from one specimen sequenced in a study of shared clonotypes between healthy human individuals. The data were produced by immunoSEQ multiplex PCR, yet TCRdb's version contains in-frame clones alone and is incomplete. Here the sample spans over a million clones, approximately 97% being singletons. The sample was naive CD4+ T cells sorted from blood. The sample's subset: CD45RA+ positively selected. Receptors were obtained from a man aged 25-45 years in good health.

The chain uses TRBV6-5 and TRBJ2-5; tentatively, D is TRBD2 (6 bases). V gave up 5 bases and J gave up 7 bases, with 17 bases separating them. CDR3 length: 14 amino acids. Germline V gene lookup returns CDR1 MNHEY and CDR2 SVGAGI. In nucleotides, the CDR3 is TGTGCCAGCAGTAACTTCGGGACTTTAGGGACCCAGTACTTC. It is translated as CASSNFGTLGTQYF.

On this clone: Relative to the germline gene, one junction end is altered; a read error may explain this. The CDR3 DNA reads as TGTGCCAGCAGTTCCGGGTTCCGCACAAATACGCAGTATTTT. This sequence encodes CASSSGFRTNTQYF. V and J are TRBV27 and TRBJ2-3; D is unresolved. CDR3 length equals 14 residues. Germline assignment: CDR1 MNHEY and CDR2 SMNVEV (reference sequence).

The gene calls are TRBV10-1 and TRBJ1-2; D unresolved. From germline, CDR1 is WNHNN and CDR2 SYGVQD (reference sequence). The length of the CDR3 is 13 residues. Trimming stripped 0 bases from V and 3 bases from J, with 5 bases between. The CDR3 DNA reads as TGCGCCAGCAGTGAGTCTCGGGACTATGGCTACACCTTC. Amino acids: CASSESRDYGYTF.

With regard to this clone: Other DNA sequences in this specimen translate into the identical CDR3. This sequence joins TRBV5-4 and TRBJ2-3; either TRBD1 or TRBD2 may supply D (6 bases each). CDR1 and CDR2 from the germline V gene are SGHNT and YYREEE (reference sequence). The CDR3 is 14 amino acids. Trimming shortened V by 0 bases and J by 6 bases, and 11 bases separated the two germline ends. CDR3 region: CASSLGQGRDTQYF. DNA for the CDR3: TGTGCCAGCAGCTTGGGGCAGGGGAGGGATACGCAGTATTTT.

J is TRBJ2-7 and V is TRBV5-4; D unresolved. CDR3 length equals 14 residues. The V end was cut by 6 bases, the J end by 2 bases, with 15 bases between. From germline, CDR1 is SGHNT and CDR2 YYREEE (reference sequence). Here the CDR3 DNA reads TGTGCCAGCACCTTCGCCGGGTTACCCTACGAGCAGTACTTC. This encodes CASTFAGLPYEQYF.

With regard to this clone: Additional DNA sequences in this sample encode the identical CDR3. The chain joins TRBV7-9 to TRBJ2-7; tentatively, D is TRBD1 or TRBD2 (5 bases each). The CDR3 contains 15 residues. The ends were cut back, 5 bases at V and 0 bases at J, with 14 bases in the middle. The germline V gene has CDR1 SEHNR and CDR2 FQNEAQ (reference sequence). CDR3 in amino acids: CASSPRRESSYEQYF. The CDR3, as DNA: TGTGCCAGCAGCCCCCGCAGGGAGAGCTCCTACGAGCAGTACTTC. Together with reference TRBV7-9 and TRBJ2-7, the CDR3 gives the full variable domain: DTGVSQNPRHKITKRGQNVTFRCDPISEHNRLYWYRQTLGQGPEFLTYFQNEAQLEKSRLLSDRFSAERPKGSFSTLEIQRTEQGDSAMYLCASSPRRESSYEQYFGPGTRLTVT.

The V and J genes are TRBV29-1 and TRBJ2-5, with TRBD2 matching 7 bases. There are 14 residues in the CDR3. Germline lookup yields CDR1 SQVTM and CDR2 ANQGSEA. The V and J ends lost 6 bases and 5 bases, in that order; junction bases with no gene match: 12. CDR3 sequence reads: CSVLPGGVLETQYF. CDR3 nucleotide sequence: TGCAGCGTCCTTCCGGGAGGAGTCCTTGAGACCCAGTACTTC. Using reference TRBV29-1 and TRBJ2-5 for the parts outside the CDR3, the full variable domain is SAVISQKPSRDICQRGTSLTIQCQVDSQVTMMFWYRQQPGQSLTLIATANQGSEATYESGFVIDKFPISRPNLTFSTLTVSNMSPEDSSIYLCSVLPGGVLETQYFGPGTRLLVL.

The table lists this clone with a count of one. The V call is TRBV19, the J call TRBJ2-3; no clear D. V lost 3 bases to trimming and J lost 4 bases, with 17 bases between them. Germline assignment: CDR1 LNHDA and CDR2 SQIVND (reference sequence). The CDR3 is 16 amino acids. This CDR3 is CASSISGFAVPDTQYF. CDR3 nucleotide sequence: TGTGCCAGTAGTATCTCGGGTTTTGCAGTCCCAGATACGCAGTATTTT.

The chain recombines TRBV5-1 with TRBJ2-7; perhaps TRBD2 as D (5 bases). Germline-derived CDR1 and CDR2 are SGHRS and YFSETQ. The CDR3 spans 13 residues. The V gene lost 5 bases and the J gene lost 6 bases, with 15 bases spanning the gap. CDR3 sequence: CASRNLRTSEQYF. The CDR3, as DNA: TGCGCCAGCAGGAACCTAAGGACTTCCGAGCAGTACTTC.

V and J are TRBV5-5 and TRBJ2-1; TRBD1 is a possible D gene (6 bases). This CDR3 comprises 14 residues. Per the germline V gene, CDR1 is SGHKS and CDR2 is YYEKEE (reference sequence). The V end lost 2 bases, the J end lost 2 bases, and 8 bases lay between the germline ends. The CDR3 region is CASSLTGTYNEQFF. The CDR3 DNA follows: TGTGCCAGCAGCTTAACAGGGACCTACAATGAGCAGTTCTTC.

This chain uses TRBV28 with TRBJ1-2; 7 nucleotides agree with TRBD1. This CDR3 region has 16 residues. CDR1 and CDR2 (germline): MDHEN, SYDVKM. V dropped 6 bases and J dropped 6; count of bases not matched to a gene: 16. The CDR3 DNA reads TGTGCCAGCAGAGCGGGACAGCATATTTGGCGGGATGGCTACACCTTC. Protein sequence: CASRAGQHIWRDGYTF.

This sequence joins TRBV18 and TRBJ2-6; 9 nucleotides align to TRBD2. This CDR3 comprises 18 residues. Germline CDR1 KGHSH, CDR2 LQKENI. V lost 4 bases and J lost 2; bases outside the gene matches: 9. The CDR3 nucleotides are TGTGCCAGCTCACAACTCAATAGCGGGAGTCCTGGGGCCAACGTCCTGACTTTC. Protein: CASSQLNSGSPGANVLTF.

This clone came up once. V is TRBV25-1 and J is TRBJ2-2, with 12 bases that match TRBD1. V lost 7 bases to trimming and J lost 0 bases; unmatched junction nucleotides: 9. The CDR3 runs 18 residues. CDR1 MGHDK and CDR2 SYGVNS come from the germline V gene. The CDR3 DNA sequence: TGTGCCAGCACTTTAGGGACAGGGGGCAACGCGAACACCGGGGAGCTGTTTTTT. Its protein is CASTLGTGGNANTGELFF.

The chain recombines TRBV7-6 with TRBJ2-5; tentatively, D is TRBD1 (5 bases). Trimming shortened V by 1 base and J by 1 base, and 13 bases separated the two germline ends. The V gene's germline CDR1 is SGHVS and CDR2 FNYEAQ. The CDR3 length is 16 residues. The DNA for the CDR3 is TGTGCCAGCAGCTTAGAGTATGCCAGGGCCCAAGAGACCCAGTACTTC. Protein sequence: CASSLEYARAQETQYF.

The rearrangement uses TRBV6-4 and TRBJ2-3; no firm D call. CDR1 is MRHNA and CDR2 is SNTAGT in the germline V gene. Trimming took 3 bases from V and 4 from J, leaving 17 bases between them. This CDR3 comprises 16 residues. The DNA for the CDR3 is TGTGCCAGCAGTGAACGGTTAGGTCCCGGCGCAGATACGCAGTATTTT. This sequence encodes CASSERLGPGADTQYF.

The chain joins TRBV19 to TRBJ2-4, with D possibly being TRBD1 or TRBD2 (5 bases each). The CDR3 length is 15 residues. Trimming removed 3 bases from V and 9 bases from J, with 18 bases in between. Germline CDR1 LNHDA, CDR2 SQIVND (reference sequence). The CDR3 reads CASSIPGPSVGIQYF. The CDR3 nucleotides are TGTGCCAGTAGTATCCCGGGACCCAGCGTCGGCATTCAGTACTTC.

The rearrangement links TRBV6-6 to TRBJ2-7; D may be TRBD2 (6 bases). The CDR3 runs 13 residues. V shed 2 bases and J shed 7 bases, with 12 bases lying between them. CDR1 and CDR2 (germline): MNHNY, SVGAGI (reference sequence). The CDR3 here is CASSYRGEVEQYF. CDR3 coding DNA: TGTGCCAGCAGTTACAGAGGGGAGGTGGAGCAGTACTTC.

The chain recombines TRBV2 with TRBJ1-2; TRBD1 matches 10 bases. Trimming removed 6 bases from V and 5 bases from J; junction bases left unmatched: 12. The CDR3 is 16 amino acids. The germline V gene has CDR1 SNHLY and CDR2 FYNNEI. The CDR3 DNA reads as TGTGCCAGCAGCTACAGGACAGGGGGTTTGAGGTATGGCTACACCTTC. This encodes CASSYRTGGLRYGYTF. Filled out from reference TRBV2 and TRBJ1-2, the complete variable domain reads EPEVTQTPSHQVTQMGQEVILRCVPISNHLYFYWYRQILGQKVEFLVSFYNNEISEKSEIFDDQFSVERPDGSNFTLKIRSTKLEDSAMYFCASSYRTGGLRYGYTFGSGTRLTVV.

V and J are TRBV29-1 and TRBJ2-7; D is possibly TRBD2 (5 bases). V lost 5 bases to trimming and J lost 0 bases, with 11 bases between them. CDR1 is SQVTM, CDR2 ANQGSEA, per germline. CDR3 length: 13 amino acids. The CDR3 DNA reads TGCAGCGTTCCGGGAAGTAGCTCCTACGAGCAGTACTTC. Protein product: CSVPGSSSYEQYF.

Turning to this clone: No conserved phenylalanine or tryptophan ends this CDR3, so it is likely a read error. The J gene is TRBJ2-7, the V gene TRBV7-8, with 10 bases that match TRBD2. The V gene's germline CDR1 is SGHVS and CDR2 FQNEAQ. This CDR3 comprises 16 residues. V lost 4 bases to trimming and J lost 2 bases; unmatched junction nucleotides: 8. The CDR3 DNA sequence: TGTGCCAGCAGCTCGGACGGAGCGGGAGGGCCCTACGAGCAGTACCTC. Encoded protein: CASSSDGAGGPYEQYL.

J is TRBJ2-2 and V is TRBV5-1; 9 nucleotides align to TRBD1. Unmatched junction bases numbered 4, after V lost 1 base and J lost 0 bases. The CDR3 runs to 17 residues. Germline V gene sequence: CDR1 SGHRS, CDR2 YFSETQ. The CDR3 here is CASSLTRTGANTGELFF. DNA for the CDR3: TGCGCCAGCAGCTTGACACGGACAGGGGCGAACACCGGGGAGCTGTTTTTT.

The count of this clone is one. This chain joins TRBV5-1 and TRBJ2-5; D is undetermined. The V gene's germline CDR1 is SGHRS and CDR2 YFSETQ. This CDR3 region has 16 residues. V shed 7 bases and J shed 2 bases, with 21 bases lying between them. This CDR3 is CASRTDGVRRQETQYF. The CDR3, as DNA: TGCGCCAGCCGCACCGATGGCGTCAGAAGACAAGAGACCCAGTACTTC.

V and J are TRBV11-3 and TRBJ2-1; the match to TRBD2 covers 7 bases. The CDR3 is 17 amino acids. Per the germline V gene, CDR1 is SGHNT and CDR2 is YENEEA. V gave up 1 base and J gave up 3 bases; unmatched junction bases: 9. The CDR3 is CASSLGIGAGSYNEQFF. DNA of the CDR3: TGTGCCAGCAGCTTAGGTATTGGAGCGGGAAGCTACAATGAGCAGTTCTTC.